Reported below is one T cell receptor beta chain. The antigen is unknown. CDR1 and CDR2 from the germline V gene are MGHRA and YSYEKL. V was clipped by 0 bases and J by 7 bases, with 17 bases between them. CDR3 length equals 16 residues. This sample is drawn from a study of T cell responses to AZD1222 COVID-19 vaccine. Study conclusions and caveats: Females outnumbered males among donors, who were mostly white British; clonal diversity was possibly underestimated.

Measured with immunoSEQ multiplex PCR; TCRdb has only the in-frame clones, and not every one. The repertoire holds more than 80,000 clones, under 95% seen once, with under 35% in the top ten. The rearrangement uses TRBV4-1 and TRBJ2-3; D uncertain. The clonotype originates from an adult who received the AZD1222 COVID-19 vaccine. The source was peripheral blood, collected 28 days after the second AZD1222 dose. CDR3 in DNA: TGCGCCAGCAGCCAAGATAGGAACCCCACACGAAATACGCAGTATTTT. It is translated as CASSQDRNPTRNTQYF.